This TCR beta chain was identified in a study of blood T cell repertoires in COVID-19. Turning to the study itself: The samples span acute and convalescent COVID-19 from the United States, Italy and Spain.

TCRdb's table, derived via immunoSEQ multiplex PCR, lists solely in-frame clones and lacks some. The sample comprises some 270,000 clones, 89% of which are singletons, and 4.6% rests with the top ten. CDR3 length: 15 residues. The V gene's germline CDR1 is MNHEY and CDR2 SMNVEV (reference sequence). Trimming at V came to 6 bases and at J to 2 bases, leaving 5 bases not matched to a gene. This chain joins TRBV27 and TRBJ2-7, with 12 bases identical to TRBD2. This clonotype originated in a middle-aged woman who had recovered from COVID-19. Input material: peripheral blood. CDR3 region: CASRVTSGGAYEQYF. The CDR3 DNA sequence: TGTGCCAGCAGGGTGACTAGCGGGGGAGCCTACGAGCAGTACTTC.